The TCR beta chain described here comes from a study of T cell responses to AZD1222 COVID-19 vaccine. Method: immunoSEQ multiplex PCR; TCRdb's copy keeps in-frame clones and lacks some. The sample shows over 120,000 clones, approximately 93% of them seen only once. Study results and limitations: Seropositivity was recorded at baseline in only six AZD1222 recipients. CD4 TCRs linked to vaccination spanned spike, dominating at 160-218 and 743-854. Among the donors, most were white British and more were female, and clonal diversity was possibly underestimated. None of the repertoires were sampled until the peak T cell response had passed.

Notes on this clone: Its target is not known.

CDR3 length: 16 amino acids. The ends lost 0 bases at V and 2 bases at J; junction bases unmatched: 7. CDR1 is MNHEY, CDR2 SVGAGI, per germline. Sequenced material: peripheral blood, taken after recovery from COVID-19. This TCR was sampled from an adult who had recovered from COVID-19. The chain carries TRBV6-5 and TRBJ2-7; 7 bases map to TRBD2. This CDR3 is CASSYSERDLTYEQYF. In DNA, the CDR3 is TGTGCCAGCAGTTACTCCGAGCGGGACTTAACCTACGAGCAGTACTTC.